This T cell receptor beta chain was sequenced in a study of T-cell reconstitution after alpha-beta-depleted transplantation in children. Study outcomes and limitations: Reportedly, alpha-beta T cells present about two months post-transplant originated from several hundred expanded clones of graft origin. Newly generated T cells supplied most T-cell counts and diversity one year post-transplant.

Trimming stripped 5 bases from V and 2 bases from J, with 18 bases between. The CDR3 runs to 16 residues. The germline V gene has CDR1 LGHNA and CDR2 YSLEER. This clonotype was observed at least ten times. Its antigen is unknown. During its preparation, the TCRbeta library received unique molecular identifiers. TCRdb independently ran MiXCR on the PCR reads; one entry per CDR3 protein. There are some 550,000 distinct CDR3 sequences in the sample; more than 20% occur only once, and 11% to 15% lies in the top ten. The rearrangement joins TRBV4-3 to TRBJ1-1; maybe TRBD1 (5 bases). This specimen consisted of PBMCs, mostly from graft donor cells, obtained 360 days after TCRalphabeta/CD19-depleted stem cell transplant. The clonotype originates from a boy under two years old who had a stem cell transplant for acute myeloid leukemia, so the T cells may come from the graft donor. CDR3 residues: CASSAYVGDYNTEAFF. In DNA, the CDR3 is TGCGCCAGCAGCGCCTATGTGGGGGATTATAACACTGAAGCTTTCTTT.